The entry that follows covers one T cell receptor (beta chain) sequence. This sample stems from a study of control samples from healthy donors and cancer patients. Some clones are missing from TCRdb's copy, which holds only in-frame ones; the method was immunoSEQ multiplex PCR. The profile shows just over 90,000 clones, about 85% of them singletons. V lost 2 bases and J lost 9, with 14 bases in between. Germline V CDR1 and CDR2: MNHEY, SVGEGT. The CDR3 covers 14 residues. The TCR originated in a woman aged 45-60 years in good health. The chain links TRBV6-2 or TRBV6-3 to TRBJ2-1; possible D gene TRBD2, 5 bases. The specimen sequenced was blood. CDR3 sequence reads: CASSYRYSGSEQFF. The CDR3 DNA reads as TGTGCCAGCAGTTACCGGTACTCGGGATCTGAGCAGTTCTTC.